The 24 T cell receptor beta chains given below trace back to one sample, sequenced in a study of T cells in Graves' hyperthyroidism and ophthalmopathy. Amplified regions were TCR beta CDR3 sequences from RNA transcripts. The study used the HTBI primer set for a first-round RT-PCR of the TCR CDR3. TCRdb analysed the multiplex PCR reads with MiXCR anew, one entry per CDR3 protein. The data contain around 600,000 distinct CDR3 sequences, around 14% of them singletons. Input material: blood. The receptors stem from a woman younger than 30 with Graves' ophthalmopathy.

This clonotype was picked up many times. The V and J genes are TRBV29-1 and TRBJ1-2, with 9 bases that match TRBD1. The germline V gene has CDR1 SQVTM and CDR2 ANQGSEA. The CDR3 consists of 13 residues. V gave up 4 bases and J gave up 5 bases; unmatched junction bases: 5. The DNA for the CDR3 is TGCAGCGTTGGAGGACAGGGGATATATGGCTACACCTTC. The encoded protein is CSVGGQGIYGYTF.

This clonotype was counted ten times or more. The gene calls are TRBV30 and TRBJ1-1; D gene ambiguous. CDR3 length: 12 residues. Germline CDR1 GTSNPN, CDR2 SVGIG (reference sequence). The ends were cut back, 4 bases at V and 4 bases at J, with 10 bases in the middle. The CDR3 nucleotides are TGTGCCTGGACACCAGTAACCACTGAAGCTTTCTTT. Translation: CAWTPVTTEAFF.

This clonotype has more than one count but fewer than ten. One junction end disagrees with the germline gene, perhaps due to a read error. The chain has TRBV30 and TRBJ2-7, with 7 nucleotides matching TRBD1. There are 14 residues in the CDR3. Germline V gene sequence: CDR1 GTSNPN, CDR2 SVGIG (reference sequence). In DNA, the CDR3 is TGTGCCTGGACGTACAGGGGAAAGTCCTACGGGCAGTACTTC. It encodes CAWTYRGKSYGQYF.

There are many counts of this clonotype. The chain has TRBV7-9 and TRBJ2-5; D tentatively fits TRBD1 or TRBD2 (5 bases each). CDR3 length equals 14 residues. Trimming removed 6 bases from V and 7 bases from J, with 18 bases in between. Per germline, CDR1 SEHNR and CDR2 FQNEAQ (reference sequence). For the CDR3, the DNA is TGTGCCAGCAGGGATCCGGGACGGCCGTGGACCCAGTACTTC. Translating it yields CASRDPGRPWTQYF.

This clonotype was detected a few times. The CDR3, as DNA: TGCAGCGTTGAAGGAGCGGTAGGTGGCACAGATACGCAGTATTTT. Amino acid sequence: CSVEGAVGGTDTQYF. The V call is TRBV29-1, the J call TRBJ2-3, with D possibly being TRBD2 (5 bases). Deletions cut 1 base from V and 1 base from J, with 12 bases between. The CDR3 has 15 amino acids. Germline V gene lookup returns CDR1 SQVTM and CDR2 ANQGSEA.

This clonotype was counted at least ten times. The rearrangement uses TRBV10-3 and TRBJ2-7, with 7 bases identical to TRBD1. CDR3 length: 15 amino acids. Trimming removed 0 bases from V and 6 bases from J; junction bases left unmatched: 8. Germline CDR1 is ENHRY and CDR2 is SYGVKD. This chain's CDR3 is CAISESTGDPFEQYF. The CDR3 DNA reads TGTGCCATCAGTGAGTCTACAGGGGACCCTTTCGAGCAGTACTTC.

This clonotype was counted at least ten times. The chain links TRBV28 to TRBJ2-1, with 7 bases matching TRBD2. The junction had 6 bases not matched to a gene; V was cut back by 3 bases and J by 7 bases. CDR3 size: 14 residues. Looked up from germline, CDR1 is MDHEN and CDR2 is SYDVKM. CDR3 nucleotide sequence: TGTGCCAGCAGTTTGGGGGGACTATTGAATGAGCAGTTCTTC. Protein sequence: CASSLGGLLNEQFF. Full variable domain (outside the CDR3, taken from reference TRBV28 and TRBJ2-1): DVKVTQSSRYLVKRTGEKVFLECVQDMDHENMFWYRQDPGLGLRLIYFSYDVKMKEKGDIPEGYSVSREKKERFSLILESASTNQTSMYLCASSLGGLLNEQFFGPGTRLTVL.

This clonotype was detected many times. The chain has TRBV28 and TRBJ2-2; TRBD1 aligns across 7 bases. The trim removed 3 bases at V and 3 bases at J, leaving 7 bases unmatched. Germline V CDR1 and CDR2: MDHEN, SYDVKM. CDR3 length equals 16 residues. CDR3 bases: TGTGCCAGCAGTTTGGGGGACAGACATTACACCGGGGAGCTGTTTTTT. Translating it yields CASSLGDRHYTGELFF.

At least ten counts were recorded for this clonotype. V gene TRBV27 combines with J gene TRBJ1-2; 7 nucleotides line up with TRBD1. CDR1 is MNHEY, CDR2 SMNVEV, per germline (reference sequence). V was clipped by 5 bases and J by 7 bases; unmatched bases: 7. This CDR3 is 13 amino acids long. The CDR3 loop is CASSIGTAFGYTF. The CDR3 coding sequence is TGTGCCAGCAGTATCGGGACAGCCTTTGGCTACACCTTC.

This rearrangement joins TRBV6-2 or TRBV6-3 to TRBJ2-2, with TRBD1 matching over 8 bases. V shed 6 bases and J 5 bases; nucleotides not matched to a gene: 8. This CDR3 spans 15 amino acids. The V gene's germline CDR1 is MNHEY and CDR2 SVGEGT. The CDR3 DNA follows: TGTGCCAGCAGGTCGACAGGGGATAGGACCGGGGAGCTGTTTTTT. It encodes CASRSTGDRTGELFF.

This clonotype was counted many times. The V gene is TRBV29-1, the J gene TRBJ2-5, with TRBD1 identical over 8 bases. This CDR3 has 14 residues. Germline lookup yields CDR1 SQVTM and CDR2 ANQGSEA. J gave up 4 bases and V 3 bases, and 7 bases lay outside the gene matches. The CDR3 nucleotides are TGCAGCGTTGATCGGCGGACAGGGTCAGAGACCCAGTACTTC. This gives the protein CSVDRRTGSETQYF.

V gene TRBV3-1 combines with J gene TRBJ1-2; D gene unclear. Germline V gene lookup returns CDR1 LGHDT and CDR2 YNNKEL (reference sequence). With 0 bases removed from V and 8 bases from J, the gap between germline ends came to 7 bases. The CDR3 has 12 residues. The CDR3 DNA reads as TGTGCCAGCAGCCAAGACCGGGTGGGCTACACCTTC. Encoded protein: CASSQDRVGYTF.

This clonotype was counted ten times or more. The V call is TRBV28, the J call TRBJ1-5; possible D gene TRBD1, 5 bases. The ends were cut back, 2 bases at V and 0 bases at J, with 11 bases in the middle. Germline CDR1 reads MDHEN; CDR2 reads SYDVKM. The CDR3 runs 16 residues. The CDR3 region has the DNA TGTGCCAGCAGTTTAAGAAGGGGTTATAGCAATCAGCCCCAGCATTTT. Translated: CASSLRRGYSNQPQHF. The full variable domain, in which reference TRBV28 and TRBJ1-5 provide the parts outside the CDR3, is DVKVTQSSRYLVKRTGEKVFLECVQDMDHENMFWYRQDPGLGLRLIYFSYDVKMKEKGDIPEGYSVSREKKERFSLILESASTNQTSMYLCASSLRRGYSNQPQHFGDGTRLSIL.

CDR3 residues: CASISPVGGLAGVNEQYF. CDR3 bases: TGTGCCAGCATCTCCCCCGTTGGAGGACTAGCGGGAGTCAACGAGCAGTACTTC. The gene calls are TRBV2 and TRBJ2-7, with TRBD2 matching 13 bases. CDR1 SNHLY and CDR2 FYNNEI come from the germline V gene. Trimming cost V 7 bases and J 5 bases; bases outside gene matches: 17. The CDR3 is 18 amino acids.

This clonotype was observed a few times. V is TRBV6-1 and J is TRBJ2-7; 8 bases align to TRBD2. V was clipped by 11 bases and J by 7 bases; unmatched bases: 13. Germline lookup yields CDR1 MNHNS and CDR2 SASEGT. This CDR3 comprises 13 residues. The CDR3 reads CAGTGTRGGEQYF. The CDR3 DNA follows: TGTGCCGGAACCGGGACTAGGGGAGGAGAGCAGTACTTC.

As regards this clonotype: At one boundary the junction diverges from the germline segment, which might be a read error. V usage is TRBV25-1 and J usage is TRBJ2-1; no firm D call. The CDR3 has 12 amino acids. Germline V gives CDR1 MGHDK, CDR2 SYGVNS. For the CDR3, the DNA is TGTGCCAGCAGTCCTATTGGGAATGAGCAGTCCTTC. Translation: CASSPIGNEQSF.

The V gene is TRBV12-3 or TRBV12-4, the J gene TRBJ2-1, with D unresolved. Between the trimmed V and J ends, which lost 3 bases and 9 bases, there was a span of 6 bases. The CDR3 totals 11 residues. The CDR3 DNA follows: TGTGCCAGCAGTTTTTCGGGTGAGCAGTTCTTC. The encoded protein is CASSFSGEQFF.

This clonotype was recorded at least ten times. The chain employs TRBV19 and TRBJ1-4, with D perhaps matching TRBD1 (6 bases). Germline V gene sequence: CDR1 LNHDA, CDR2 SQIVND (reference sequence). This CDR3 comprises 17 residues. The V end lost 6 bases, the J end lost 6 bases, and 23 bases lay between the germline ends. The CDR3 spells CASSPGWLGARDEKLFF. DNA for the CDR3: TGTGCCAGTAGCCCTGGTTGGTTGGGGGCGCGAGATGAAAAACTGTTTTTT.

This clonotype was detected a few times. The chain carries TRBV7-6 and TRBJ2-7; 7 nucleotides align to TRBD1. This CDR3 has 14 amino acids. J gave up 3 bases and V 5 bases, and 7 bases lay outside the gene matches. Germline V CDR1 and CDR2: SGHVS, FNYEAQ. CDR3 nucleotides: TGTGCCAGCAGCCCTGGGGACAGTTACTACGAGCAGTACTTC. Translation gives CASSPGDSYYEQYF.

The table lists this clonotype with many counts. The V gene is TRBV3-1, the J gene TRBJ1-4, with D hard to call. This CDR3 has 12 amino acids. The germline CDR1 and CDR2 sequences are LGHDT and YNNKEL (reference sequence). Trimming left V 4 bases short and J 8 bases short, with 8 bases between. The CDR3 DNA reads as TGTGCCAGCAGCCTCAACACCGAAAAACTGTTTTTT. Protein product: CASSLNTEKLFF.

Ten or more counts support this clonotype. The CDR3 DNA reads as TGTGCCAGCAGCTTTTCCGCTAGCACAGATACGCAGTATTTT. As protein: CASSFSASTDTQYF. The genes are TRBV2 and TRBJ2-3; D gene ambiguous. Trimming took 6 bases from V and 0 from J, leaving 10 bases between them. This CDR3 contains 14 residues. Germline-derived CDR1 and CDR2 are SNHLY and FYNNEI.

This clonotype came up many times. The V and J genes are TRBV12-3 or TRBV12-4 and TRBJ2-3; 8 bases match TRBD2. This CDR3 is built from 14 residues. V gave up 4 bases and J gave up 8 bases; unmatched junction bases: 8. As DNA, the CDR3 is TGTGCCAGCAGTTCCCTAGCGGGCCGCCGTACGCAGTATTTT. Its translation is CASSSLAGRRTQYF.

Many counts were recorded for this clonotype. The rearrangement links TRBV18 to TRBJ2-1; D possibly corresponds to TRBD1 (6 bases). This CDR3 region has 14 residues. Germline V lookup: CDR1 KGHSH, CDR2 LQKENI. The V and J ends lost 0 bases and 3 bases respectively, with 6 bases between them. The CDR3 DNA is TGTGCCAGCTCACCACCGACAGGCTACAATGAGCAGTTCTTC. Translation gives CASSPPTGYNEQFF.

This clonotype appeared many times. CDR3 region: CASSLRDTYGYTF. The CDR3 DNA reads as TGTGCCAGCAGTTTAAGGGATACCTATGGCTACACCTTC. This chain connects TRBV27 to TRBJ1-2; D not resolved. Deletions cut 2 bases from V and 4 bases from J, with 8 bases between. Per the germline V gene, CDR1 is MNHEY and CDR2 is SMNVEV (reference sequence). The CDR3 spans 13 residues.